The present T cell receptor beta chain was sequenced within a study of blood T cells in healthy people across ages. Primers used in a second PCR of roughly 6 to 12 cycles were a sample-barcoded 5' primer and a J-beta primer mix. TCRdb processed the 5' RACE reads anew with MiXCR; each CDR3 protein has one entry. The sample includes 700,000 to 900,000 distinct CDR3 sequences, around half of them seen just once. The CDR3 covers 13 residues. Per the germline V gene, CDR1 is SGHAT and CDR2 is FQNNGV. Trimming removed 3 bases at V and 0 bases at J, with 6 bases between. V usage is TRBV11-2 and J usage is TRBJ2-7; no definite D call. The source of this sequence is a man older than 75 in good health. The sample consisted of blood. CDR3 sequence (DNA): TGTGCCAGCAGCTTTCTGGACTCCTACGAGCAGTACTTC. Translation gives CASSFLDSYEQYF.